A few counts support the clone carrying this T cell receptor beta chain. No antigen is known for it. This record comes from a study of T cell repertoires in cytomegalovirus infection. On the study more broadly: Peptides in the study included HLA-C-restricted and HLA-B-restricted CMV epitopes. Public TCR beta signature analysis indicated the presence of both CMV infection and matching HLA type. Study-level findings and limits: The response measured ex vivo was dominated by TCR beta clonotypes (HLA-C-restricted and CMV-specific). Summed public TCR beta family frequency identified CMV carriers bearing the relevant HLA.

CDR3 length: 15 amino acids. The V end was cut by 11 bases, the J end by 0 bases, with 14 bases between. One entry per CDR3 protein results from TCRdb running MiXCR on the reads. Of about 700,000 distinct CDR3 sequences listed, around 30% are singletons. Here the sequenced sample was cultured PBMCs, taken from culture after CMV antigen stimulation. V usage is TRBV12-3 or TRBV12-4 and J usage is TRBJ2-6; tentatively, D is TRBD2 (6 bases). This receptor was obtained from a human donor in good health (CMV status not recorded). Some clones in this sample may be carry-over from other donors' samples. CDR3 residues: CAVPGVDSGANVLTF. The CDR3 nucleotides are TGTGCCGTACCGGGGGTTGACTCTGGGGCCAACGTCCTGACTTTC.